Detailed here is one T cell receptor (beta chain). This clone has a single count. Its antigen is currently not known. Base qualities are not at hand, and no much larger clone is one base apart. The library was prepared using the immunoSEQ multiplex PCR assay. The table comes from immuneACCESS by way of TCRdb, which keeps in-frame sequences with V and J called. Part of the clones is missing from these tables; in studies checked, under half for an unresolved V gene and the rest for unknown reasons. This sample is represented by more than 100,000 clones; around nine tenths of them were singletons. 6.5% to 9.5% of the sample rests with the top ten. The CDR3 spans 13 residues, from the cysteine through the phenylalanine. Only the CDR3 part of the read is kept: 39 bases, read in frame from the first base. From a lookup of the germline V gene, CDR1 and CDR2 are MDHEN and SYDVKM. Trimming removed 7 bases from V and 5 bases from J; the gene matches leave 4 bases unexplained.

The data were obtained in a study of control samples from healthy donors and cancer patients (dated by TCRdb to the early 2020s). The V gene is TRBV28 and the J gene is TRBJ2-5; the junction holds 10 bases that match TRBD2. The TCR originated in a man aged 50-60 years with head and neck cancer. Sequenced input: PBMCs. The DNA sequence is given as TGTGCCAGCACTAGCGGGAGAGATGAGACCCAGTACTTC. Its coded protein is CASTSGRDETQYF.